The following is a T cell receptor (beta chain) sequence with its context. Recruitment covered about two dozen US areas and drew participants whose ages spanned roughly 18 to 89 years. Method: immunoSEQ multiplex PCR; TCRdb's copy keeps in-frame clones and lacks some. The repertoire consists of 200,000 to 250,000 clones, with roughly 85% occurring once and the leading ten covering around 3.5%. This record comes from a study of blood T cell repertoires in COVID-19. CDR1 is SGHVS and CDR2 is FQNEAQ in the germline V gene. The V end was cut by 7 bases, the J end by 0 bases, with 12 bases between. The CDR3 totals 15 residues.

This chain links TRBV7-8 with TRBJ2-2; a weak D match, TRBD2 (6 bases). The sequencing sample was made of PBMCs or T cells enriched from blood (not recorded which). This TCR came from a woman between 40 and 50 years old with acute COVID-19. The CDR3 bases are TGTGCCAGCACCGGAGGGCAGACGAACACCGGGGAGCTGTTTTTT. Its protein product is CASTGGQTNTGELFF. The full variable domain, its missing parts supplied by reference TRBV7-8 and TRBJ2-2, is GAGVSQSPRYKVAKRGQDVALRCDPISGHVSLFWYQQALGQGPEFLTYFQNEAQLDKSGLPSDRFFAERPEGSVSTLKIQRTQQEDSAVYLCASTGGQTNTGELFFGEGSRLTVL.